Given below is one T cell receptor (beta chain) in context. Its antigen is not known. This sample stems from a study of T cell repertoires and HLA-DP antigens. Study details: In vitro CD4+ alloreactivity was against HeLa-presented HLA-DP. One stimulator alloantigen differed from self by one groove amino acid; the other by ten.

Pre-culture CD4+ samples were sequenced deeply, targeting roughly 200,000 T cell genomes. The table came from immunoSEQ multiplex PCR; TCRdb's copy has only in-frame clones and leaves some out. The table has some 110,000 clones, 80% to 95% seen once. Untouched CD4+ T cells were bead-isolated from PBMC at 95% to 98% purity. Germline CDR1 is SGHRS and CDR2 is YFSETQ. With 2 bases clipped from V and 5 bases from J, the junction kept 9 bases outside the gene matches. The CDR3 extends over 15 amino acids. The sequence came from a woman aged 18-29 years in good health and CMV-seronegative. Material for sequencing was CD4+ T cells from PBMCs. This chain connects TRBV5-1 to TRBJ2-7, with 8 bases lining up with TRBD1. The CDR3 DNA is TGCGCCAGCAGCTTCTTAGGGCAGGGGGCGGACGAGCAGTACTTC. Protein sequence: CASSFLGQGADEQYF.